This is a list of T cell receptor beta chains from one sample in a study of tumor-infiltrating lymphocytes in primary liver carcinoma. TCRdb ran MiXCR on the multiplex PCR reads and lists one entry per CDR3 protein. The table has fewer than 90,000 distinct CDR3 sequences, 72% seen once. Sequencing was performed on liver tumor tissue from sampling region 1. These receptors all stem from a man in his forties with primary liver carcinoma and hepatitis B virus infection. CDR3s include the opening cysteine and the closing phenylalanine or tryptophan. The D gene is left open where the match is weak.

TRBJ2-5 14 TRBV12-3/TRBV12-4 - CASSFPATQEGQYF
TRBJ2-7 13 TRBV6-1 - CANSAERQAEQYF
TRBJ2-3 16 TRBV6-1 TRBD2 CASSPPGGRGTYMQYF
TRBJ2-1 15 TRBV11-1 - CASSLGGDLRDEQFF
TRBJ1-6 11 TRBV5-6 - CASSQQGTLHF
TRBJ1-1 14 TRBV16 - CASSPWGLDTEAFF
TRBJ2-2 17 TRBV11-2 TRBD2 CASSAGLAVSPAGELFF
TRBJ2-3 14 TRBV11-2 - CASSLFTSTGTQYF
TRBJ2-7 14 TRBV6-1 - CASCPTRTSYEQYF
TRBJ2-1 14 TRBV11-1 - CASSSSENLRGLFF
- 17 TRBV6-5 TRBD2 CASSRHPSSGRAYEQFF
TRBJ1-2 14 TRBV6-5 - CASRHGRGHYGYTF
TRBJ2-1 13 TRBV6-5 TRBD1 CASSLDRDTKEFF
TRBJ2-7 16 TRBV5-5 TRBD1 CTSSLVTGGFNYEQYF
TRBJ2-7 13 TRBV6-1 - CASSDRGLYEQYF
TRBJ2-1 15 TRBV11-2 TRBD1 CASNSNRGPYNEQSF
TRBJ2-1 16 TRBV4-1 - CASRQVRGRPSDEHFF
TRBJ2-7 12 TRBV2 - CASTLGLYEQYF
TRBJ1-5 15 TRBV6-5 - CASRGSGEESQPQHF
TRBJ2-7 12 TRBV11-2 - CASSARGREQYF
TRBJ2-7 14 TRBV11-2 - CASGLTDGAYGPYF
TRBJ2-3 15 TRBV6-5 TRBD2 CANNLAGDATDTQYF
TRBJ1-1 15 TRBV4-1 TRBD1 CASSQLRGGDTEAFF
TRBJ2-1 16 TRBV6-2/TRBV6-3 TRBD2 CASSITGGVFFNEQFF
TRBJ1-2 14 TRBV20-1 TRBD1 CSAIDRLAGGGYTF
TRBJ2-7 13 TRBV4-1 - CASSQAGGNEQYF
TRBJ2-7 13 TRBV11-2 - CAGNSAQGNEQYF
TRBJ2-2 16 TRBV11-2 - CASSLAALAGTGELSF
TRBJ2-1 16 TRBV11-2 - CVSGSRMVGSYNEQFF